This T cell receptor beta chain is drawn from a study of OX40 agonist ivuxolimab in advanced cancers. Assay used: immunoSEQ multiplex PCR; TCRdb lists only in-frame clones, some missing. The data show about 42,000 clones, about 82% seen once. This clone was observed a few times. Baseline was the first blood sampling point, followed by cycle 4 day 1 and cycle 7 day 1. Germline V gives CDR1 SGDLS, CDR2 YYNGEE. The CDR3 length is 15 residues. V was clipped by 4 bases and J by 2 bases; unmatched bases: 5. The rearrangement links TRBV9 to TRBJ2-3; the match to TRBD1 covers 9 bases. The TCR was taken from an adult with an advanced solid tumor such as melanoma, head and neck, liver or kidney cancer. Specimen: CD4+ or CD8+ T cells sorted from blood, collected in a trial of the OX40 agonist ivuxolimab. The CDR3 sequence is CASSTGQGPTDTQYF. As DNA, the CDR3 is TGTGCCAGCAGCACTGGACAGGGGCCCACAGATACGCAGTATTTT.